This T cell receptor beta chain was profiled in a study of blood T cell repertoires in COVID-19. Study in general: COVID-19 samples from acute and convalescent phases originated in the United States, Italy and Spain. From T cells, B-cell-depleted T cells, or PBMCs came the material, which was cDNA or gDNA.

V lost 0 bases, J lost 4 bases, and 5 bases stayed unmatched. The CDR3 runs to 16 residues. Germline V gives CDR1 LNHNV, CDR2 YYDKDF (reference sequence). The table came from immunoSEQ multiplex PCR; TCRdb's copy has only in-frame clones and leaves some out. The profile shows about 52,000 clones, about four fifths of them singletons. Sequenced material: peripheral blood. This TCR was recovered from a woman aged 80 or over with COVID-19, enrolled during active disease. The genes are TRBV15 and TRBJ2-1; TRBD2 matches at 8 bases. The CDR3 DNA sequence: TGTGCCACCAGCAGAGATAATAGCGGGGATTACAATGAGCAGTTCTTC. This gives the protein CATSRDNSGDYNEQFF.